This TCR beta chain was obtained from a study of shared clonotypes between healthy human individuals. For the study at large: Aged between 18 and 49, the donors were two women and three men. Study conclusions and caveats: It was the non-shared clonotypes that had lower generation probabilities than clonotypes shared by all four donors. Rarefaction indicated that sorted-subset sequencing remained incomplete although depth was large.

This CDR3 spans 15 amino acids. V lost 0 bases and J 5 bases, leaving 13 bases between the germline ends. From germline, CDR1 is LNHDA and CDR2 SQIVND (reference sequence). With respect to this clone: Its antigen is currently unknown.

In replicate PCRs of sorted subsets, approximately 210 ng DNA, about 29,000 T cell genomes, was used. This table comes from immunoSEQ multiplex PCR, and its TCRdb copy is limited to in-frame clones, with some not included. The repertoire holds approximately 740,000 clones, with about 74% as singletons. This sequence originates from a woman in her 30s in good health. The rearrangement uses TRBV19 and TRBJ1-1; D gene ambiguous. Sequencing used memory CD4+ T cells sorted from blood. Subset defined: CD45RA-negative fraction. Here the CDR3 reads CASSIEFRLGTEAFF. The CDR3 DNA reads TGTGCCAGTAGTATAGAGTTCAGGTTGGGAACTGAAGCTTTCTTT. The variable domain in full, with the rest retrieved from reference TRBV19 and TRBJ1-1, is DGGITQSPKYLFRKEGQNVTLSCEQNLNHDAMYWYRQDPGQGLRLIYYSQIVNDFQKGDIAEGYSVSREKKESFPLTVTSAQKNPTAFYLCASSIEFRLGTEAFFGQGTRLTVV.